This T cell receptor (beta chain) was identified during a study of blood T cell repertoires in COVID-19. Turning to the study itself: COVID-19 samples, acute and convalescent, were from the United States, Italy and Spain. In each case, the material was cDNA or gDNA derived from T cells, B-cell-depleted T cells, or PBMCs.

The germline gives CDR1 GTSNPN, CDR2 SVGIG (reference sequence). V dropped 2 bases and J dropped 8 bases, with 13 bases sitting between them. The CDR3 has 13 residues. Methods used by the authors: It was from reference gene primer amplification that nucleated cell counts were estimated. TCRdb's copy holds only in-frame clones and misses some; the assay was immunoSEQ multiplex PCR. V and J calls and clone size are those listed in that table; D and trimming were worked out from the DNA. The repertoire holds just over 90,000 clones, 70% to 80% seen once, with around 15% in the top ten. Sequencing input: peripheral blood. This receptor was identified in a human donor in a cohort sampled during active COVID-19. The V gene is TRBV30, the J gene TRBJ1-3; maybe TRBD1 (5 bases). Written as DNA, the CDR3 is TGTGCCTGGAGTCGCGGTATCAGGGACACCATATATTTT. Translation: CAWSRGIRDTIYF.